The 32 T cell receptor beta chains given below trace back to one sample, sequenced in a study of blood T cell repertoires in COVID-19. Profiled with immunoSEQ multiplex PCR; TCRdb holds only in-frame clones, not every one. The sample records about 150,000 clones, about 85% being singletons. Specimen: peripheral blood. These receptors all stem from a man aged 60-69 years with COVID-19, enrolled during active disease.

The genes are TRBV6-2 or TRBV6-3 and TRBJ1-6; the D gene is possibly TRBD1 (6 bases). There are 16 residues in the CDR3. CDR1 is MNHEY, CDR2 SVGEGT, per germline. Trimming took off 4 bases at V and 6 bases at J, with 16 bases between the two ends. This CDR3 reads CASSWIRTEGNSPLHF. The CDR3 DNA is TGTGCCAGCAGTTGGATTCGGACAGAAGGTAATTCACCCCTCCACTTT.

This chain connects TRBV5-1 to TRBJ2-1; D is possibly TRBD2 (6 bases). V dropped 6 bases and J dropped 0 bases, with 16 bases sitting between them. CDR1 is SGHRS, CDR2 YFSETQ, per germline. CDR3 size: 16 residues. This CDR3 reads CASNNLGGFSYNEQFF. The CDR3, as DNA: TGCGCCAGCAACAACTTGGGAGGTTTCTCCTACAATGAGCAGTTCTTC.

This clone was detected a few times. Different DNA sequences within this sample yield the same CDR3. V gene TRBV18 combines with J gene TRBJ1-1, with TRBD1 matching 7 bases. The CDR3 totals 13 residues. V lost 3 bases to trimming and J lost 3 bases; unmatched junction nucleotides: 1. Germline CDR1 and CDR2: KGHSH and LQKENI. CDR3 coding DNA: TGTGCCAGCTCACCCGACAGGGACACTGAAGCTTTCTTT. This translates into CASSPDRDTEAFF.

The V call is TRBV27, the J call TRBJ1-1; D call uncertain. The CDR3 extends over 14 amino acids. V lost 9 bases and J lost 1, with 15 bases in between. CDR1 MNHEY and CDR2 SMNVEV come from the germline V gene (reference sequence). CDR3: CASCRSEGNTEAFF. The CDR3 nucleotides read TGTGCCAGTTGCAGATCCGAGGGGAACACTGAAGCTTTCTTT.

The chain recombines TRBV6-5 with TRBJ2-5; TRBD2 is a possible D gene (6 bases). Germline V CDR1 and CDR2: MNHEY, SVGAGI. This CDR3 is 15 amino acids long. V lost 5 bases, J lost 2 bases, and 15 bases lay in between. The CDR3 reads CASSTLRSGQETQYF. The CDR3 DNA is TGTGCCAGCAGTACTTTAAGAAGCGGGCAAGAGACCCAGTACTTC.

This rearrangement joins TRBV7-8 to TRBJ2-5; TRBD2 agrees at 14 bases. With 4 bases clipped from V and 3 bases from J, the junction kept 1 base outside the gene matches. Germline V gives CDR1 SGHVS, CDR2 FQNEAQ. The CDR3 contains 15 residues. The chain's CDR3 is CASSSGLAGEETQYF. The DNA of the CDR3 is TGTGCCAGCAGCTCGGGACTAGCGGGGGAAGAGACCCAGTACTTC.

The chain employs TRBV7-3 and TRBJ1-1; 9 bases are a match to TRBD1. CDR1 and CDR2 (germline): SGHTA, FQGTGA. The length of the CDR3 is 16 residues. V lost 1 base, J lost 11 bases, and 14 bases stayed unmatched. The CDR3 spells CASSLRGQGADGLAFF. The CDR3 region has the DNA TGTGCCAGCAGCTTAAGGGGACAGGGAGCTGATGGTTTGGCTTTCTTT.

The chain recombines TRBV16 with TRBJ2-1; 7 bases match TRBD2. Germline V CDR1 and CDR2: KGHSY, FQNENV. There are 14 residues in the CDR3. The trim removed 3 bases at V and 7 bases at J, leaving 6 bases unmatched. The CDR3 DNA sequence: TGTGCCAGCAGCCAGCGGGAGTCTTGGAATGAGCAGTTCTTC. Protein: CASSQRESWNEQFF. The full variable domain, completed using reference TRBV16 and TRBJ2-1, is GEEVAQTPKHLVRGEGQKAKLYCAPIKGHSYVFWYQQVLKNEFKFLISFQNENVFDETGMPKERFSAKCLPNSPCSLEIQATKLEDSAVYFCASSQRESWNEQFFGPGTRLTVL.

The chain's CDR3 is CAWRGDRVWVSNTGELFF. The CDR3 region has the DNA TGTGCCTGGAGGGGGGACAGGGTCTGGGTTTCGAACACCGGGGAGCTGTTTTTT. The chain links TRBV30 to TRBJ2-2, with 9 positions matching TRBD1. J lost 0 bases, V lost 3 bases, and 11 bases had no gene match. This CDR3 is built from 18 residues. The V gene's germline CDR1 is GTSNPN and CDR2 SVGIG (reference sequence).

This chain joins TRBV2 and TRBJ1-3; perhaps TRBD1 as D (6 bases). CDR1 SNHLY and CDR2 FYNNEI come from the germline V gene. Trimming shortened V by 11 bases and J by 0 bases, and 14 bases separated the two germline ends. The CDR3 spans 14 residues. The CDR3 DNA is TGTGCCTGCGACAGGCCCGGCTCTGGAAACACCATATATTTT. Translation gives CACDRPGSGNTIYF.

The rearrangement links TRBV18 to TRBJ2-7, with D tentatively TRBD1 (6 bases). The CDR3 has 13 residues. V was pared by 2 bases and J by 6 bases, with 11 bases between. Germline values: CDR1 KGHSH, CDR2 LQKENI. CDR3 sequence reads: CASSPGGVGEQYF. The CDR3 coding sequence is TGTGCCAGCTCACCAGGGGGCGTGGGCGAGCAGTACTTC.

This chain uses TRBV27 with TRBJ1-2, with TRBD1 matching over 7 bases. J gave up 4 bases and V 3 bases, and 2 bases lay outside the gene matches. The CDR3 is made up of 13 amino acids. Germline values: CDR1 MNHEY, CDR2 SMNVEV (reference sequence). The CDR3 region has the DNA TGTGCCAGCAGTTTCTCAGGGGGCTATGGCTACACCTTC. This encodes CASSFSGGYGYTF.

The rearrangement uses TRBV7-2 and TRBJ2-5; maybe TRBD2 (6 bases). Trimming shortened V by 1 base and J by 4 bases, and 19 bases separated the two germline ends. Germline-derived CDR1 and CDR2 are SGHTA and FQGNSA. This CDR3 comprises 17 residues. The CDR3 DNA reads TGTGCCAGCAGCTTAGGACTCCTGGCCGGGAGTGGAGAGACCCAGTACTTC. Translating gives CASSLGLLAGSGETQYF. The full variable domain, completed using reference TRBV7-2 and TRBJ2-5, is GAGVSQSPSNKVTEKGKDVELRCDPISGHTALYWYRQSLGQGLEFLIYFQGNSAPDKSGLPSDRFSAERTGGSVSTLTIQRTQQEDSAVYLCASSLGLLAGSGETQYFGPGTRLLVL.

The V and J genes are TRBV5-1 and TRBJ2-5; D remains unclear. The CDR3 spans 15 residues. V was shortened by 0 bases and J by 1 base, with 10 bases between the two germline ends. The germline CDR1 and CDR2 sequences are SGHRS and YFSETQ. CDR3 in DNA: TGCGCCAGCAGCTTGGCCGCCGGGTTCCAAGAGACCCAGTACTTC. This codes for CASSLAAGFQETQYF.

This chain links TRBV25-1 with TRBJ1-3; tentatively, D is TRBD1 (5 bases). The CDR3 spans 15 residues. The germline V gene has CDR1 MGHDK and CDR2 SYGVNS. Trimming stripped 10 bases from V and 1 base from J, with 17 bases between. This CDR3 is CATKGQVLSGNTIYF. The CDR3, as DNA: TGTGCCACCAAGGGGCAGGTATTATCTGGAAACACCATATATTTT.

This clone was counted between two and nine times. The chain recombines TRBV24-1 with TRBJ2-1; 7 bases map to TRBD1. Germline values: CDR1 KGHDR, CDR2 SFDVKD. The CDR3 extends over 14 amino acids. J gave up 1 base and V 5 bases, and 1 base lay outside the gene matches. The CDR3 loop is CATSAGGSYNEQFF. The CDR3 DNA follows: TGTGCCACCAGTGCAGGGGGTTCCTACAATGAGCAGTTCTTC.

This sequence joins TRBV6-6 and TRBJ1-2; 8 bases align to TRBD1. Germline V gene lookup returns CDR1 MNHNY and CDR2 SVGAGI (reference sequence). J lost 2 bases, V lost 6 bases, and 8 bases had no gene match. This CDR3 contains 15 residues. CDR3 bases: TGTGCCAGCAGGTTTCCGGGACAGGAAAACTATGGCTACACCTTC. Translation: CASRFPGQENYGYTF.

This sequence joins TRBV5-1 and TRBJ1-3; tentatively, D is TRBD1 (6 bases). Germline-derived CDR1 and CDR2 are SGHRS and YFSETQ. V dropped 0 bases and J dropped 0 bases, with 13 bases sitting between them. This CDR3 has 17 amino acids. The CDR3 nucleotides read TGCGCCAGCAGCTTGGCCCCGGGACACCCCTCTGGAAACACCATATATTTT. This translates into CASSLAPGHPSGNTIYF.

This CDR3 is CASSEHRGTEAFF. The CDR3 nucleotides are TGTGCCAGCAGTGAGCACAGGGGGACTGAAGCTTTCTTT. V usage is TRBV2 and J usage is TRBJ1-1, with 8 bases fitting TRBD1. CDR1 is SNHLY, CDR2 FYNNEI, per germline. After removal of 3 bases from V and 5 bases from J, the junction contained 2 bases not matched to a gene. The CDR3 is 13 residues long.

The rearrangement links TRBV12-3 or TRBV12-4 to TRBJ1-5; 9 bases agree with TRBD1. The CDR3 extends over 13 amino acids. The ends lost 7 bases at V and 6 bases at J; junction bases unmatched: 4. CDR3 bases: TGTGCCAGCACCAGACAGGGGGTTCAGCCCCAGCATTTT. Encoded protein: CASTRQGVQPQHF.

V usage is TRBV18 and J usage is TRBJ1-3; possibly TRBD1 for D (6 bases). The CDR3 is made up of 16 amino acids. The V end was cut by 0 bases, the J end by 2 bases, with 11 bases between. Germline CDR1 reads KGHSH; CDR2 reads LQKENI. The CDR3 sequence is CASSPPMGAAGNTIYF. The CDR3 DNA reads as TGTGCCAGCTCACCACCGATGGGGGCAGCTGGAAACACCATATATTTT.

This clone has only one observation. This chain connects TRBV28 to TRBJ1-1, with unresolved D. The CDR3 runs to 12 residues. V was trimmed by 6 bases and J by 8 bases, leaving 13 bases between them. CDR1 is MDHEN, CDR2 SYDVKM, per germline. The CDR3 here is CASSKLNREAFF. The CDR3 bases are TGTGCCAGCAGCAAACTGAACCGAGAAGCTTTCTTT.

This sequence joins TRBV5-1 and TRBJ1-6; D is possibly TRBD1 (6 bases). The CDR3 runs to 14 residues. V dropped 4 bases and J dropped 10 bases, with 15 bases sitting between them. CDR1 and CDR2 from the germline V gene are SGHRS and YFSETQ. The CDR3 spells CASSEQGVGSPLHF. The CDR3 DNA sequence: TGCGCCAGCAGCGAACAGGGAGTCGGATCACCCCTCCACTTT.

The chain uses TRBV11-1 and TRBJ2-7; TRBD1 agrees at 7 bases. This CDR3 region has 14 residues. Germline CDR1 is SGHAT and CDR2 is FQDESV (reference sequence). With 4 bases clipped from V and 4 bases from J, the junction kept 7 bases outside the gene matches. CDR3 loop: CASSSRQGLYEQYF. CDR3 DNA: TGTGCCAGCAGCTCCCGACAGGGATTATACGAGCAGTACTTC.

The chain uses TRBV7-2 and TRBJ1-2, with TRBD1 as a possible D gene (5 bases). Trimming cost V 11 bases and J 4 bases, with 23 bases left between them. Germline lookup yields CDR1 SGHTA and CDR2 FQGNSA. CDR3 length: 15 amino acids. As DNA, the CDR3 is TGTGCCGGGGCAGGAAATGGGAACTTAGCCTATGGCTACACCTTC. Translation: CAGAGNGNLAYGYTF.

This chain joins TRBV6-2 or TRBV6-3 and TRBJ1-2; TRBD1 is a possible D gene (5 bases). This CDR3 is 15 amino acids long. Trimming removed 2 bases at V and 3 bases at J, with 13 bases between. Germline V gene data show CDR1 as MNHEY and CDR2 as SVGEGT. This CDR3 reads CASSYPRRDDYGYTF. The DNA for the CDR3 is TGTGCCAGCAGTTACCCGCGGAGGGACGACTATGGCTACACCTTC.

The chain uses TRBV23-1 and TRBJ1-1, with TRBD1 matching over 9 bases. TRBV23-1 is labeled an ORF, and its function is uncertain. The CDR3 has 15 residues. The ends lost 6 bases at V and 1 base at J; junction bases unmatched: 6. CDR3 region: CASRDRGRKNTEAFF. The CDR3 nucleotides read TGCGCCAGCAGGGACAGGGGAAGGAAGAACACTGAAGCTTTCTTT.

This clone was recorded a few times. CDR3: CASSYGQGGNTIYF. Here the CDR3 DNA reads TGTGCCAGCAGCTACGGACAGGGTGGAAACACCATATATTTT. The chain employs TRBV2 and TRBJ1-3, with TRBD1 identical over 8 bases. The CDR3 sequence is 14 residues long. Trimming at V came to 6 bases and at J to 3 bases, leaving 4 bases not matched to a gene. CDR1 and CDR2 from the germline V gene are SNHLY and FYNNEI. The variable domain in full, completed from reference TRBV2 and TRBJ1-3, reads EPEVTQTPSHQVTQMGQEVILRCVPISNHLYFYWYRQILGQKVEFLVSFYNNEISEKSEIFDDQFSVERPDGSNFTLKIRSTKLEDSAMYFCASSYGQGGNTIYFGEGSWLTVV.

The chain employs TRBV5-6 and TRBJ2-3, with D perhaps matching TRBD2 (5 bases). Looked up from germline, CDR1 is SGHDT and CDR2 is YYEEEE. Trimming took off 1 base at V and 6 bases at J, with 6 bases between the two ends. The CDR3 length is 12 residues. The CDR3 nucleotides read TGTGCCAGCAGCTTGTGGAGGGATACGCAGTATTTT. The encoded protein is CASSLWRDTQYF.

The chain combines TRBV5-6 with TRBJ2-2; a possible D gene is TRBD1 (5 bases). Trimming shortened V by 4 bases and J by 1 base, and 11 bases separated the two germline ends. The CDR3 totals 15 residues. The germline V gene encodes CDR1 SGHDT and CDR2 YYEEEE. CDR3: CASSGAGLNTGELFF. The CDR3 region has the DNA TGTGCCAGCAGCGGCGCAGGGCTGAACACCGGGGAGCTGTTTTTT.

This rearrangement joins TRBV2 to TRBJ1-3; 9 bases are shared with TRBD1. The CDR3 has 14 residues. From germline, CDR1 is SNHLY and CDR2 FYNNEI. The V and J ends lost 6 bases and 4 bases, in that order; junction bases with no gene match: 4. The CDR3 reads CASSPTGGGNTIYF. The CDR3 nucleotides are TGTGCCAGCAGCCCGACAGGGGGAGGAAACACCATATATTTT.

The chain links TRBV24-1 to TRBJ2-1; 7 bases agree with TRBD2. Germline V gene sequence: CDR1 KGHDR, CDR2 SFDVKD. V was clipped by 4 bases and J by 5 bases; unmatched bases: 10. The CDR3 has 16 amino acids. The DNA for the CDR3 is TGTGCCACCAGTGACCCCTCGGGCGGGAGACACAATGAGCAGTTCTTC. It is translated as CATSDPSGGRHNEQFF.